This T cell receptor beta chain is drawn from a study of T cells in Graves' hyperthyroidism and ophthalmopathy. This clonotype was recorded at least ten times. No antigen is known for it. These patients, aged 18 to 65, had recently diagnosed hyperthyroidism lasting under 2 months. Investigators excluded patients with uncontrolled infection, other autoimmune disease, pregnancy or lactation. Clinical symptoms, serum thyroxine and TRAb, thyroid ultrasound and orbital computed tomography together formed the diagnostic basis. Trimming pared 1 base from V and 2 bases from J, leaving 10 bases between. CDR1 is SGHRS and CDR2 is YFSETQ in the germline V gene. The CDR3 totals 14 residues. Authors of the study amplified TCR beta CDR3 regions from RNA transcripts. The TCR CDR3 was amplified in a first-round RT-PCR using the HTBI primer set. In TCRdb, the multiplex PCR reads were re-called with MiXCR into one record per CDR3 protein. The sample contains about 260,000 distinct CDR3 sequences, about 25% of which appear only once.

Whole-study findings and limits: Blood samples included most of the expanded thyroid clonotypes exceeding 0.001.

The V and J genes are TRBV5-1 and TRBJ2-7; tentatively, D is TRBD2 (6 bases). The sample taken for sequencing was blood. This clonotype was sampled from a man aged 40-49 years with Graves' hyperthyroidism that later progressed to Graves' ophthalmopathy. CDR3: CASSLRGMTYEQYF. The DNA for the CDR3 is TGCGCCAGCAGCTTGCGGGGGATGACCTACGAGCAGTACTTC.